This section outlines one T cell receptor (beta chain) sequence together with its context. This clonotype was counted ten times or more. Its antigen remains undetermined. It has no much larger one-base neighbor in the sample; base qualities were not kept. The source of the sample is a study of human T cells and chemical hapten exposure (dated by TCRdb to about 2021). For context, the study as a whole: For sensitization, 2% DPC in acetone was applied to a roughly 2 cm by roughly 2 cm area of upper inner arm skin. Throughout the approximately 23-week study period, patients were also given weekly therapeutic DPC doses on the scalp. Patch testing on the upper back used Finn chambers containing 0.01% DPC, with scoring done after 6 days according to International Contact Dermatitis Research Group standards. Peripheral blood TCR repertoire changes were tracked in vivo in alopecia patients during primary and secondary sensitization to the hapten diphenylcyclopropenone (DPC). Libraries were combined into a pool for sequencing, and differences in TCR yield between samples came mainly from small differences in library volumes within the pool. The mostly female patient cohort included alopecia areata with under or over 50% scalp involvement, alopecia totalis and alopecia universalis. Blood samples were taken from patients before sensitization (week 0) and then at 2, 6 and about 24 weeks after DPC sensitization. For TCR sequencing, blood came from twenty-nine alopecia patients at anywhere from one to four time points (pre-sensitization, 2, 6 and 24 weeks). The research as a whole found: After repeated subsampling, changes were observed in the strength of the expansion versus patch-test correlation and in the threshold at which the correlation became significant. No change with DPC sensitization was found in the number of TCRs above 1 in 1000 frequency, and no evidence of global repertoire structure alterations was found. Expanded TCRs formed significantly more large CDR3 similarity clusters than pre-sensitization or healthy control sets, consistent with antigen-driven responses. Alopecia, a presumed autoimmune disease, was present in all patients, so the immune response of the patients might differ from that of healthy individuals. The number of PT1 expanded TCRs positively correlated with patch test score, significant at thresholds 8, 16 and 32 but not 4.

The time point label here, explained by the study, means: patch test 1, 2 weeks after DPC sensitization. The label giving this sample's treatment or condition can be read as: therapeutic diphenylcyclopropenone sensitization with weekly scalp DPC. Blood at each patch-test visit was drawn before the patch test was applied. To be eligible, patients had to be aged 18 to 70, diagnosed with alopecia and judged suitable for DPC therapy, while pregnant patients were excluded. Unfractionated whole blood was collected in Tempus Blood RNA tubes, and total RNA was extracted from that blood. The CDR3 numbers 12 residues from cysteine through phenylalanine. The kept DNA is CDR3 alone, 36 bases in frame from the first base. V drops 3 bases and J drops 3 bases, leaving 6 bases in between. Via the germline V gene (reference sequence), CDR1 is DFQATT and CDR2 SNEGSKA. The protocol used for the library was RACE. These reads were obtained on a NextSeq 500. Library preparation attached unique molecular identifiers to individual cDNA molecules for quantitative, reproducible TCR counting. Each blood RNA sample was used to sequence both TCR alpha and TCR beta chains. For the original study's pipeline: The median number of TCRs per sample was approximately 96,000, ranging from about 23,224 to 700,000. V, J and CDR3 annotation of the TCR reads was performed with the Decombinator software suite. For the PS versus PT1 abundance plots, all samples were subsampled to the same number of TCRs (28,000). TCRs were defined as expanded if absent before sensitization and observed at least eight times at the 2-week time point. TCRdb's own reprocessing of the public reads used fastp at Q25 and MiXCR and kept productive beta chains. Each CDR3 protein appears once, grouped with its most common genes and DNA. TCRdb, not the original authors, processed these V and J calls. This sample holds about 360,000 distinct CDR3 sequences; 4% to 5.5% were observed only once. The ten largest clones add up to approximately 2.5% of the sample.

The TCR was taken from a woman between 50 and 59 years old with alopecia areata. Some clones in this sample may be carry-over from other donors' samples. This sample comprised whole blood, obtained in connection with sensitization to the hapten diphenylcyclopropenone (DPC). The rearranged chain carries TRBV20-1 and TRBJ1-5, with no confidently assigned D gene. The DNA is as follows: TGCAGTGCTAGTAGCAACAATCAGCCCCAGCATTTT. This gives the protein CSASSNNQPQHF.